This T cell receptor beta chain was profiled in a study of T cell responses to AZD1222 COVID-19 vaccine. This table comes from immunoSEQ multiplex PCR, and its TCRdb copy is limited to in-frame clones, with some not included. In the table there are approximately 100,000 clones, roughly nine tenths of which are singletons. This material consisted of peripheral blood, taken on day 0 of AZD1222 vaccination. This clonotype was sampled from an adult in good health.

The CDR3 loop reads CASSLDGSSYNEQFF. The CDR3 DNA sequence: TGTGCCAGCAGCTTGGACGGAAGCTCCTACAATGAGCAGTTCTTC. The chain links TRBV28 to TRBJ2-1; D unresolved. The length of the CDR3 is 15 residues. Germline CDR1 is MDHEN and CDR2 is SYDVKM. The V and J ends lost 6 bases and 0 bases respectively, with 12 bases between them.